This T cell receptor (beta chain) was documented in a study of T cell changes during pregnancy in multiple sclerosis. Germline CDR1 MNHEY, CDR2 SMNVEV (reference sequence). The CDR3 loop spans 13 amino acids. Germline trimming cut 10 bases from V and 7 bases from J; bases unmatched to any gene: 9. Here immunoSEQ multiplex PCR was the method, and the copy in TCRdb shows in-frame clones only, minus some. This sample has about 59,000 clones; 90% to 95% occur once, and the top ten carry roughly 0.35%. The chain combines TRBV27 with TRBJ2-1, with TRBD2 matching over 8 bases. This clonotype was sampled from a female donor with multiple sclerosis, enrolled in a pregnancy study. Sequenced here: CD4+ T cells from peripheral blood mononuclear cells, sampled before pregnancy. CDR3 coding DNA: TGTGCCACGGGGGGGCAGGTTTTGAATGAGCAGTTCTTC. Protein: CATGGQVLNEQFF.